This T cell receptor beta chain was observed in a study of T cells in Graves' hyperthyroidism and ophthalmopathy. Study-level background: Peripheral blood draws took place at initial diagnosis, ahead of any treatment. General study points: Clonotypes that were expanded in thyroid above 0.001 mostly appeared in blood too.

Patients with ophthalmopathy all had a Clinical Activity Score of at least 3, a NOSPECS grade of at least 4 and duration under 3 months. Fresh 10 ml peripheral blood yielded PBMCs. Researchers amplified the TCR beta CDR3 regions from RNA transcripts. TCR CDR3 underwent first-round RT-PCR with the HTBI primer set. MiXCR, run by TCRdb on the multiplex PCR reads, gives a single entry per CDR3 protein. The data contain almost 500,000 distinct CDR3 sequences, approximately 23% of them seen just once; the ten biggest clones take up under 55%. As for this clonotype: The antigen is unknown.

V lost 2 bases and J lost 4, with 9 bases in between. Per the germline V gene, CDR1 is MNHNS and CDR2 is SASEGT. The CDR3 is 14 residues long. The TCR comes from a woman in her seventies with Graves' ophthalmopathy. The sample was blood. The chain is built from TRBV6-1 and TRBJ1-5; D is uncertain. The CDR3 nucleotides are TGTGCCAGCAGTGAACGGCCCGCGAATCAGCCCCAGCATTTT. Translated, it gives CASSERPANQPQHF.